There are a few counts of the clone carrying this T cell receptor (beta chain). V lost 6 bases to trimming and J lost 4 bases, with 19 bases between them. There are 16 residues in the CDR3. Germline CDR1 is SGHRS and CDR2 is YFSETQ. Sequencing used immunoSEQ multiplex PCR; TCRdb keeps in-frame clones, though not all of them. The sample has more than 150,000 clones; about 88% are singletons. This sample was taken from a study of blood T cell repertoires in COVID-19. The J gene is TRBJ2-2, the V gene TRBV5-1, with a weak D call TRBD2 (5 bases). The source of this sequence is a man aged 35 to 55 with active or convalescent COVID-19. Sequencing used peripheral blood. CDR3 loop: CASTFSGSPFTGELFF. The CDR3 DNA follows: TGCGCCAGCACCTTTTCGGGGTCCCCCTTCACCGGGGAGCTGTTTTTT.